The rows below give T cell receptor beta chains drawn from one sample of a study of cytomegalovirus exposure and HLA in healthy donors. Method: immunoSEQ multiplex PCR; TCRdb's copy keeps in-frame clones and lacks some. The profile shows more than 95,000 clones, around three quarters of them singletons. Sequenced input: PBMCs. The receptors originated from a female donor in good health and CMV-seronegative. CDR3s include the opening cysteine and the closing phenylalanine or tryptophan. Fields, in order: clone size, D gene, J gene, V gene, CDR3 DNA, CDR3 protein. D genes are given only for firm matches. Size is omitted from some rows. Given values are once, few, many or a class for expanded clones.

size: once
D: TRBD1
J: TRBJ2-3
V: TRBV11-3
DNA: TGTGCCAGCAGCTGGTCGATAGAGACAGGGGGCGCAGATACGCAGTATTTT
CDR3: CASSWSIETGGADTQYF

size: few
D: TRBD2
J: TRBJ2-3
V: TRBV10-1
DNA: TGCGCCAGCAGTGATCTATCCTCGGGGGGAGATACGCAGTATTTT
CDR3: CASSDLSSGGDTQYF

size: -
D: TRBD1
J: TRBJ1-1
V: TRBV5-6
DNA: TGTGCCAGCAGCTTTTGGGACAGGGGAGGCTTTTTGGCTTCCTTT
CDR3: CASSFWDRGGFLASF

size: -
D: TRBD1
J: TRBJ1-5
V: TRBV7-8
DNA: TGTGCCAGCAGCTCACAGGGGGCGCGCGGCAATCAGCCCCAGCATTTT
CDR3: CASSSQGARGNQPQHF

size: -
D: TRBD2
J: TRBJ2-7
V: TRBV27
DNA: TGTGCCAGCAGTTTGAGCGGGAGGGCTCCCTACGAGCAGTACTTC
CDR3: CASSLSGRAPYEQYF

size: -
D: TRBD2
J: TRBJ2-1
V: TRBV7-9
DNA: TGTGCCAGCAGCCCGGGACTAGCGGGGTTCAATGAGCAGTTCTTC
CDR3: CASSPGLAGFNEQFF

size: -
D: TRBD1
J: TRBJ2-7
V: TRBV5-1
DNA: TGCGCCAGCAGCGTAGGACAGGGGATAGACGAGCAGTACTTC
CDR3: CASSVGQGIDEQYF

size: -
D: -
J: TRBJ1-6
V: TRBV14
DNA: TGTGCCAGCAGCCCGGGGAGCCGGACCTCCTATAATTCACCCCTCCACTTT
CDR3: CASSPGSRTSYNSPLHF

size: -
D: TRBD1
J: TRBJ1-3
V: TRBV4-1
DNA: TGCGCCAGCAGCCAGGGACAGGGGGCGGCCGGAAACACCATATATTTT
CDR3: CASSQGQGAAGNTIYF

size: -
D: TRBD2
J: TRBJ2-2
V: TRBV9
DNA: TGTGCCAGCAGCGAACATCGGGGGGGCTATAACACCGGGGAGCTGTTTTTT
CDR3: CASSEHRGGYNTGELFF